Included here is one TCR beta chain sequence, with context. Its cognate antigen is unknown. TCRdb's copy holds only in-frame clones and misses some; the assay was immunoSEQ multiplex PCR. Among some 580,000 clones listed, approximately 97% were seen once. This record belongs to a study of shared clonotypes between healthy human individuals. General observations from the study: Represented diversity, genetic and exposure-history alike, was limited by few donors. Clonotypes shared by all four sorted-subset donors had higher generation probabilities than non-shared clonotypes. Clonotype sharing among donors was thought likely to change with sequencing depth.

V lost 4 bases and J lost 4, with 27 bases in between. From germline, CDR1 is MDHEN and CDR2 SYDVKM. This CDR3 is 19 amino acids long. This receptor was obtained from a woman in her 30s in good health. The sequencing input was naive CD4+ T cells sorted from blood. Subset indicated: CD45RA+ positively selected. The rearrangement uses TRBV28 and TRBJ2-3, with D perhaps TRBD1 (7 bases). Here the CDR3 DNA reads TGTGCCAGCAGTTCTCGACAGGGAAAGGGGGGATACAAACCAGATACGCAGTATTTT. Translating gives CASSSRQGKGGYKPDTQYF.